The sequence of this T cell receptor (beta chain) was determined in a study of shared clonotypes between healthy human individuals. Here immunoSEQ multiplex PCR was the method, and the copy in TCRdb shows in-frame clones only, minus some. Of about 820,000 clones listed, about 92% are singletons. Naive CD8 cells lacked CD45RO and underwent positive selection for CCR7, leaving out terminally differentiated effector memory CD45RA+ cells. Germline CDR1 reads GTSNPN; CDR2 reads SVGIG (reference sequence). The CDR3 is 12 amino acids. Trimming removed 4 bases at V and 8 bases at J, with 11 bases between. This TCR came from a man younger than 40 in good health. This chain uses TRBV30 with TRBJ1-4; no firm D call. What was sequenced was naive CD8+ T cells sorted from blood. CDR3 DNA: TGTGCCTGGACAGAAACGGGGGAAAAACTGTTTTTT. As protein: CAWTETGEKLFF.